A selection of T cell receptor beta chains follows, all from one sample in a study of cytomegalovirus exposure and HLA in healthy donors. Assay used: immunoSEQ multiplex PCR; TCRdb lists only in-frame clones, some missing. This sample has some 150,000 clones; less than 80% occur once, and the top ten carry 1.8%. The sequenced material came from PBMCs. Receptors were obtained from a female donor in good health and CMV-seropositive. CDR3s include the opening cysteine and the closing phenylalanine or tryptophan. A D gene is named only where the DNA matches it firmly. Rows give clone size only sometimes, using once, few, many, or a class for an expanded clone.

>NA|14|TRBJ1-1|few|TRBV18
CASSKLGENTEAFF
TGTGCCAGCTCAAAACTCGGGGAGAACACTGAAGCTTTCTTT
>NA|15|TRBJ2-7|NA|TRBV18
CASSPPGRIGYEQYF
TGTGCCAGCTCACCCCCGGGGAGAATTGGCTACGAGCAGTACTTC
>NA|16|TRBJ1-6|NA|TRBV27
CASSPTTHGLISPLHF
TGTGCCAGCAGTCCAACCACCCACGGACTAATTTCACCCCTCCACTTT
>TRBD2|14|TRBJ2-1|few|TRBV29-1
CSVRYGGAYNEQFF
TGCAGCGTAAGGTACGGGGGGGCCTACAATGAGCAGTTCTTC
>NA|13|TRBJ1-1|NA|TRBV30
CAWSVGQDAEAFF
TGTGCCTGGAGTGTTGGGCAGGATGCTGAAGCTTTCTTT
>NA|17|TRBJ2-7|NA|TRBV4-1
CASSQESGTLGRYEQYF
TGCGCCAGCAGCCAGGAGTCCGGGACACTCGGACGCTACGAGCAGTACTTC
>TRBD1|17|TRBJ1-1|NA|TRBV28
CASSFSGQGRVNTEAFF
TGTGCCAGCAGTTTCTCGGGACAGGGAAGGGTGAACACTGAAGCTTTCTTT
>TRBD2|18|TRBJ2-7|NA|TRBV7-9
CASSPLAGGPSSSYEQYF
TGTGCCAGCAGCCCTTTGGCGGGAGGCCCTTCCAGCTCCTACGAGCAGTACTTC
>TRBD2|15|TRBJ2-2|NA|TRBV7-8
CASSTRDAGGGELFF
TGTGCCAGCAGCACCCGGGACGCGGGAGGCGGGGAGCTGTTTTTT
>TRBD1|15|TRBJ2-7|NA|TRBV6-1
CASSENWQGAYEQYF
TGTGCCAGCAGTGAAAATTGGCAGGGGGCTTACGAGCAGTACTTC
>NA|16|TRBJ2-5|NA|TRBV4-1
CASSQDLQGYKETQYF
TGCGCCAGCAGCCAAGATCTACAGGGATACAAAGAGACCCAGTACTTC
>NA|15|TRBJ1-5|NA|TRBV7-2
CASSLSGITGQPQHF
TGTGCCAGCAGCTTATCCGGGATTACTGGCCAGCCCCAGCATTTT
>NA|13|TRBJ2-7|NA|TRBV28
CASSSTASYEQYF
TGTGCCAGCAGTTCTACCGCCTCCTACGAGCAGTACTTC
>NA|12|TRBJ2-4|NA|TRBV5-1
CASSPQGNIQYF
TGCGCCAGCAGCCCACAGGGAAACATTCAGTACTTC
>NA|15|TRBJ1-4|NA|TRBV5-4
CASRPDRATNEKLFF
TGTGCCAGCAGACCCGACAGAGCAACTAATGAAAAACTGTTTTTT
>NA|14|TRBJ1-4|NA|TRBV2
CASREDRPNEKLFF
TGTGCCAGCCGCGAGGATCGGCCAAATGAAAAACTGTTTTTT
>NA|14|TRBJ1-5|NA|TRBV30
CAWSRNSNNQPQHF
TGTGCCTGGAGTCGAAACAGTAACAATCAGCCCCAGCATTTT
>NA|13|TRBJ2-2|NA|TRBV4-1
CASSHLVGGELFF
TGCGCCAGCAGCCACTTGGTCGGGGGGGAGCTGTTTTTT
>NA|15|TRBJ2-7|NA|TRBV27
CASSLSTVPNYEQYF
TGTGCCAGCAGCCTCTCGACAGTCCCCAACTACGAGCAGTACTTC
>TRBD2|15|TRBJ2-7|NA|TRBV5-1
CASSLEGTRLYEQYF
TGCGCCAGCAGCTTGGAAGGGACTAGGTTGTACGAGCAGTACTTC
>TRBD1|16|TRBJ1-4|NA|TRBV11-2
CASSFAWTGFREKLFF
TGTGCCAGCAGCTTCGCGTGGACAGGATTCAGGGAAAAACTGTTTTTT
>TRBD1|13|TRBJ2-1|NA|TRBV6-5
CASMGTGGGEQFF
TGTGCCAGCATGGGGACAGGGGGGGGTGAGCAGTTCTTC
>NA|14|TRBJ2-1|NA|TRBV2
CASIFDQWGNKQFF
TGTGCCAGCATTTTTGACCAATGGGGCAATAAGCAGTTCTTC
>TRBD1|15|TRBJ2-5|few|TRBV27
CASSLSRDRQETQYF
TGTGCCAGCAGTTTATCTCGGGACAGGCAAGAGACCCAGTACTTC
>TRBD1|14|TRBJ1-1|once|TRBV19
CASSARQGNTEAFF
TGTGCCAGTAGTGCCCGACAGGGGAACACTGAAGCTTTCTTT
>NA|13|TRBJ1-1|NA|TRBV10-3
CARIGQGWTEAFF
TGTGCCAGGATAGGGCAGGGATGGACTGAAGCTTTCTTT
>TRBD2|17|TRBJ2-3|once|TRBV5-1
CASTFRGTSGGADTQYF
TGCGCCAGCACCTTTAGGGGAACTAGCGGGGGGGCTGATACGCAGTATTTT
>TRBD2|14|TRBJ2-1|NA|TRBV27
CASSLASGYNEQFF
TGTGCCAGCAGTTTGGCTAGCGGATACAATGAGCAGTTCTTC
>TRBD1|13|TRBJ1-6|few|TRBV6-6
CASIPGQNSPLHF
TGTGCCAGCATTCCGGGACAGAACTCACCCCTCCACTTT
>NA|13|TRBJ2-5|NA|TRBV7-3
CASSLEREETQYF
TGTGCCAGCAGCTTAGAGCGGGAAGAGACCCAGTACTTC
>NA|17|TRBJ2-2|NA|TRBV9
CASSVVEGPSPPGELFF
TGTGCCAGCAGCGTAGTGGAGGGGCCCAGCCCCCCCGGGGAGCTGTTTTTT
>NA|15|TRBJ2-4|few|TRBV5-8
CASSLQAIAKNIQYF
TGTGCCAGCAGCCTGCAGGCTATAGCCAAAAACATTCAGTACTTC
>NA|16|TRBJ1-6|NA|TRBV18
CASSPSLSGFDSPLHF
TGTGCCAGCTCACCGTCGTTAAGCGGGTTCGATTCACCCCTCCACTTT
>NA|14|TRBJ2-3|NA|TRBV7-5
CVRSQDPGVDTQYF
TGTGTCAGAAGCCAAGACCCGGGAGTAGATACGCAGTATTTT
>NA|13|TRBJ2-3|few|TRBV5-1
CASSIFSTDTQYF
TGCGCCAGCAGCATTTTCTCCACAGATACGCAGTATTTT
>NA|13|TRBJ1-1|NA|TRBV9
CASSVEPLTEAFF
TGTGCCAGCAGCGTAGAGCCGCTCACTGAAGCTTTCTTT
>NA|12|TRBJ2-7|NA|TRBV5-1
CASSRDNYEQYF
TGCGCCAGCAGTAGGGACAACTACGAGCAGTACTTC
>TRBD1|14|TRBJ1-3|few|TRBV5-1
CASSFSGTENTIYF
TGCGCCAGCAGCTTCTCCGGGACAGAAAACACCATATATTTT
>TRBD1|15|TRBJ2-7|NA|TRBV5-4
CASSPTGDLTYEQYF
TGTGCCAGCAGCCCAACAGGGGACCTAACCTACGAGCAGTACTTC
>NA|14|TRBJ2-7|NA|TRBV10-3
CAISDAGGRNEQYF
TGTGCCATCAGTGACGCCGGGGGTCGTAACGAGCAGTACTTC
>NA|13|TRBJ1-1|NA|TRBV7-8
CATKRDLNTEAFF
TGTGCCACCAAACGAGATTTAAACACTGAAGCTTTCTTT
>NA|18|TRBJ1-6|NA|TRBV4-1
CASSQGGGDRAYNSPLHF
TGCGCCAGCAGCCAAGGTGGAGGGGATCGCGCCTATAATTCACCCCTCCACTTT